Listed here are 20 T cell receptor beta chains from one sample, sequenced in a study of human T cells and chemical hapten exposure. In TCRdb, the RACE reads were re-called with MiXCR into one record per CDR3 protein. The sample carries more than 85,000 distinct CDR3 sequences, 30% to 35% recorded once. Regarding time point: patch test 3, about 24 weeks after DPC sensitization. Treatment described: therapeutic diphenylcyclopropenone sensitization with weekly scalp DPC. The starting material was whole blood, obtained in connection with sensitization to the hapten diphenylcyclopropenone (DPC). The receptors come from a man in his forties with alopecia areata. Some clones in this sample may be carry-over from other donors' samples.

This clonotype was recorded many times. For the CDR3, the DNA is TGCAGTGCTGCGGACAGACAAAACATTCAGTACTTC. Translating gives CSAADRQNIQYF. The chain couples TRBV20-1 to TRBJ2-4; the D gene is possibly TRBD1 (6 bases). Per the germline V gene, CDR1 is DFQATT and CDR2 is SNEGSKA (reference sequence). V shed 5 bases and J shed 5 bases, with 10 bases lying between them. The length of the CDR3 is 12 residues.

By share, this clonotype counts as medium-sized (0.01 to 0.1%). The chain carries TRBV5-1 and TRBJ2-2, with 12 bases that match TRBD2. Germline values: CDR1 SGHRS, CDR2 YFSETQ. CDR3 size: 16 residues. V trimming: 2 bases; J trimming: 4 bases; junction bases outside the gene matches: 3. The CDR3 DNA reads TGCGCCAGCAGCTTAAGGACTAGCGGGATCACCGGGGAGCTGTTTTTT. As protein: CASSLRTSGITGELFF.

The chain uses TRBV5-1 and TRBJ2-7; D gene uncertain. The germline gives CDR1 SGHRS, CDR2 YFSETQ. The CDR3 consists of 15 residues. V was cut by 0 bases and J by 2 bases, with 12 bases left in between. The CDR3 loop reads CASSLVSGTTYEQYF. The CDR3 DNA reads as TGCGCCAGCAGCTTGGTTTCTGGCACTACCTACGAGCAGTACTTC.

This clonotype was seen more than once but under ten times. This CDR3 is CASSRTLGTSTDTQYF. The CDR3 DNA reads TGTGCCAGCAGCCGTACTCTGGGGACTAGCACAGATACGCAGTATTTT. J is TRBJ2-3 and V is TRBV7-8, with TRBD2 as a possible D gene (6 bases). CDR1 is SGHVS, CDR2 FQNEAQ, per germline. The germline V and J ends were trimmed by 5 bases and 0 bases, with 15 bases remaining between them. The CDR3 length is 16 residues.

This clonotype was found a few times. The chain couples TRBV14 to TRBJ2-1; 12 bases are shared with TRBD2. Germline lookup yields CDR1 SGHDN and CDR2 FVKESK. V was clipped by 5 bases and J by 0 bases; unmatched bases: 5. The CDR3 loop spans 17 amino acids. For the CDR3, the DNA is TGTGCCAGCAGCTCCAAGACTAGCGGGAGCTCCTACAATGAGCAGTTCTTC. Translation: CASSSKTSGSSYNEQFF.

There are a few counts of this clonotype. The rearrangement uses TRBV3-1 and TRBJ2-3; TRBD2 aligns across 8 bases. The CDR3 runs 16 residues. Trimming took 4 bases from V and 2 from J; bases not matched to a gene: 8. Germline loops: CDR1 LGHDT, CDR2 YNNKEL (reference sequence). CDR3 sequence (DNA): TGTGCCAGCAGCCCGGGGGTAGCGGGGTACACAGATACGCAGTATTTT. This translates into CASSPGVAGYTDTQYF.

This clonotype was seen a handful of times. The rearrangement uses TRBV9 and TRBJ2-2; unclear D gene. The CDR3 length is 13 residues. CDR1 is SGDLS, CDR2 YYNGEE, per germline. V gave up 0 bases and J gave up 9 bases, with 9 bases separating them. Here the CDR3 reads CASSVDAGRELFF. The CDR3 DNA sequence: TGTGCCAGCAGCGTAGATGCAGGAAGGGAGCTGTTTTTT.

V usage is TRBV15 and J usage is TRBJ1-5; 8 bases match TRBD1. The CDR3 consists of 17 residues. The V segment lost 2 bases and the J segment 5 bases; nucleotides outside the gene matches: 11. Germline CDR1 and CDR2: LNHNV and YYDKDF (reference sequence). CDR3 bases: TGTGCCACCAGCAGACGAGGAAGGACAGGGCTTTATCAGCCCCAGCATTTT. Its protein is CATSRRGRTGLYQPQHF.

A few counts support this clonotype. The chain is built from TRBV6-1 and TRBJ2-7; TRBD1 agrees at 10 bases. CDR1 MNHNS and CDR2 SASEGT come from the germline V gene. Losses at the gene ends were 4 bases for V and 2 bases for J; bases not matched to a gene: 2. The CDR3 is 14 residues long. The CDR3, as DNA: TGTGCCAGCAGTGTGGGACAGGGGACCTACGAGCAGTACGTC. It yields the protein CASSVGQGTYEQYV.

This chain connects TRBV30 to TRBJ1-4, with D unclear. CDR3 length: 14 residues. CDR1 is GTSNPN, CDR2 SVGIG, per germline (reference sequence). V was pared by 0 bases and J by 4 bases, with 9 bases between. The CDR3 loop reads CAWSVSLSNEKLFF. CDR3 sequence (DNA): TGTGCCTGGAGTGTAAGCCTAAGTAATGAAAAACTGTTTTTT.

This clonotype showed up just a few times. The genes are TRBV28 and TRBJ2-5, with 12 bases lining up with TRBD1. The CDR3 sequence is 15 residues long. Germline V gene sequence: CDR1 MDHEN, CDR2 SYDVKM. Germline trimming cut 2 bases from V and 5 bases from J; bases unmatched to any gene: 3. CDR3 amino acids: CASSLGTGGSETQYF. CDR3 bases: TGTGCCAGCAGTTTAGGGACAGGGGGCAGCGAGACCCAGTACTTC.

The chain couples TRBV7-3 to TRBJ2-1; D is possibly TRBD1 (5 bases). V lost 3 bases to trimming and J lost 7 bases, with 19 bases between them. Germline CDR1 is SGHTA and CDR2 is FQGTGA. The CDR3 is made up of 16 amino acids. As DNA, the CDR3 is TGTGCCAGCAGCTTGGATCTATACCAGGGATTAAATGAGCAGTTCTTC. Translation gives CASSLDLYQGLNEQFF. The full variable domain, rest sourced from reference TRBV7-3 and TRBJ2-1, is GAGVSQTPSNKVTEKGKYVELRCDPISGHTALYWYRQSLGQGPEFLIYFQGTGAADDSGLPNDRFFAVRPEGSVSTLKIQRTERGDSAVYLCASSLDLYQGLNEQFFGPGTRLTVL.

This clonotype was seen more than once but under ten times. J is TRBJ2-5 and V is TRBV24-1, with D uncertain. Germline V gives CDR1 KGHDR, CDR2 SFDVKD. V was pared by 4 bases and J by 1 base, with 3 bases between. The CDR3 has 12 residues. CDR3 in amino acids: CATSDPQETQYF. CDR3 DNA: TGTGCCACCAGTGACCCCCAAGAGACCCAGTACTTC.

This clonotype appeared many times. The chain employs TRBV7-2 and TRBJ2-5, with no clear D. Germline V gene lookup returns CDR1 SGHTA and CDR2 FQGNSA. The V gene lost 0 bases and the J gene lost 5 bases, with 10 bases spanning the gap. The CDR3 totals 14 residues. The CDR3 region is CASSLASNSETQYF. CDR3 in DNA: TGTGCCAGCAGCTTAGCGTCGAATAGTGAGACCCAGTACTTC.

This clonotype has a handful of counts. The chain recombines TRBV2 with TRBJ2-7; D gene uncertain. The V end was cut by 7 bases, the J end by 1 base, with 5 bases between. Per germline, CDR1 SNHLY and CDR2 FYNNEI. The CDR3 has 11 residues. The CDR3 DNA sequence: TGTGCCAGCACGACTTCCTACGAGCAGTACGTC. Protein product: CASTTSYEQYV.

This clonotype was recorded a few times. CDR3 DNA sequence: TGCAGTGCTAGAAGGCAGCTGAACACTGAAGCTTTCTTT. It is translated as CSARRQLNTEAFF. The gene calls are TRBV20-1 and TRBJ1-1, with no clear D. Trimming removed 2 bases from V and 0 bases from J, with 7 bases in between. There are 13 residues in the CDR3. Per germline, CDR1 DFQATT and CDR2 SNEGSKA (reference sequence).

This rearrangement joins TRBV4-3 to TRBJ2-1; 11 bases are shared with TRBD2. Trimming at V came to 2 bases and at J to 7 bases, leaving 4 bases not matched to a gene. The CDR3 contains 15 residues. CDR1 is LGHNA, CDR2 YSLEER, per germline. The CDR3 reads CASSQLAGGRNEQFF. The CDR3 DNA follows: TGCGCCAGCAGCCAACTAGCGGGAGGTCGGAATGAGCAGTTCTTC.

The chain is built from TRBV6-2 or TRBV6-3 and TRBJ2-1, with unresolved D. The CDR3 length is 15 residues. Trimming cost V 5 bases and J 4 bases, with 15 bases left between them. CDR1 is MNHEY and CDR2 is SVGEGT in the germline V gene. For the CDR3, the DNA is TGTGCCAGCAGTAACGACAACCGTTTGTACAATGAGCAGTTCTTC. This codes for CASSNDNRLYNEQFF.

This rearrangement joins TRBV20-1 to TRBJ2-1, with 9 bases matching TRBD2. V lost 4 bases, J lost 4 bases, and 8 bases stayed unmatched. This CDR3 comprises 15 residues. CDR1 and CDR2 from the germline V gene are DFQATT and SNEGSKA (reference sequence). CDR3 bases: TGCAGTGCTAAAGGGGGTAGCGGGAGATACAATGAGCAGTTCTTC. Protein sequence: CSAKGGSGRYNEQFF.

The chain uses TRBV7-8 and TRBJ2-2; D not certain. The CDR3 contains 15 residues. Per the germline V gene, CDR1 is SGHVS and CDR2 is FQNEAQ. The V end lost 5 bases, the J end lost 1 base, and 11 bases lay between the germline ends. CDR3 protein: CASSGRPLNTGELFF. DNA for the CDR3: TGTGCCAGCAGCGGAAGGCCCCTGAACACCGGGGAGCTGTTTTTT.